The source of this T cell receptor (beta chain) is a study of Graves' ophthalmopathy and Graves' hyperthyroidism. Study results and limitations: Blood contained most expanded thyroid clonotypes exceeding 0.001 frequency.

This clonotype was recorded at least ten times. The antigen is not known. Germline loops: CDR1 MGHRA, CDR2 YSYEKL. The CDR3 has 13 amino acids. With V trimmed by 4 bases and J by 4 bases, 3 bases remained unmatched. RNA served as the template for amplifying TCR beta CDR3 regions. The first round was an RT-PCR with HTBI primers, and the second round was a multiplex PCR. TCRdb analysed the multiplex PCR reads with MiXCR anew, one entry per CDR3 protein. The table lists about 620,000 distinct CDR3 sequences, around a fifth of them singletons, with more than 5.5% in the top ten. The sample consisted of peripheral blood. The source is a woman aged 18-29 years with stable Graves' hyperthyroidism. Some clones in this sample may be carry-over from other donors' samples. The rearrangement joins TRBV4-1 to TRBJ1-1; 7 bases line up with TRBD1. The CDR3 DNA reads TGCGCCAGCAGCCGGGGACAGACCACTGAAGCTTTCTTT. Translation: CASSRGQTTEAFF.